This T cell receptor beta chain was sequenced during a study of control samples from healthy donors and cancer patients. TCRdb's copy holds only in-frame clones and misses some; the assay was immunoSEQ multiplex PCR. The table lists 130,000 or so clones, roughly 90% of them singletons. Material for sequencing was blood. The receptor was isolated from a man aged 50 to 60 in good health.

Written as DNA, the CDR3 is TGTGCCAGCAGCGTAGGGCAACAGTCCTATGGAAACACCATATATTTT. Protein: CASSVGQQSYGNTIYF. The chain uses TRBV9 and TRBJ1-3; D unresolved. Trimming removed 0 bases from V and 3 bases from J, with 13 bases in between. The CDR3 length is 16 residues. Germline CDR1 SGDLS, CDR2 YYNGEE. Variable domain in full (rest from reference TRBV9 and TRBJ1-3): DSGVTQTPKHLITATGQRVTLRCSPRSGDLSVYWYQQSLDQGLQFLIQYYNGEERAKGNILERFSAQQFPDLHSELNLSSLELGDSALYFCASSVGQQSYGNTIYFGEGSWLTVV.